This is a list of T cell receptor beta chains from one sample in a study of blood T cells in healthy people across ages. TCRdb re-called the 5' RACE reads through MiXCR, storing one row per CDR3 protein. The data show 1.5 million to 2 million distinct CDR3 sequences, with around half seen just once and roughly 2% held by the top ten. Sequences were obtained from blood. These receptors came from a woman aged 40 to 50 in good health. Both conserved end residues are part of each CDR3. A D gene is named only where the DNA matches it firmly. A clone size is listed for some rows: how often the clone was seen (once, few, many), or a class if it is expanded.

v_call	j_call	d_call	clone_size	cdr3_nt	cdr3_aa
TRBV4-2	TRBJ1-2	TRBD1	NA	TGTGCCAGCAGCCAAGACGGGGCAGGGGGAGACTATGGCTACACCTTC	CASSQDGAGGDYGYTF
TRBV28	TRBJ2-5	NA	NA	TGTGCCAGCAGCCCCCACCAGACAGGGAGGCAAGAGACCCAGTACTTC	CASSPHQTGRQETQYF
TRBV5-1	TRBJ2-3	NA	NA	TGCACCAGCAGCTTGGATGTAGTAGGGGATACGCAGTATTTT	CTSSLDVVGDTQYF
TRBV9	TRBJ2-3	TRBD1	few	TGTGCCAGCAGCGACGGGACAGGGAGGTCTGATACGCAGTATTTT	CASSDGTGRSDTQYF
TRBV6-5	TRBJ2-4	TRBD1	NA	TGTGCCAGCAGCTTAGACAGGGGTTTAAACATTCAGTACTTC	CASSLDRGLNIQYF
TRBV29-1	TRBJ2-1	NA	NA	TGCAGCGTTGGGGCAGTCCTGAGGAATGAGCAGTTCTTC	CSVGAVLRNEQFF
TRBV15	TRBJ1-1	NA	NA	TGTGCCACCAGCAGAGATGGGGGTCGGGTGTCTGAAGCTTTCTTT	CATSRDGGRVSEAFF
TRBV20-1	TRBJ1-2	NA	NA	TGCAGTGCTAGAGTTGTGGGCAGGGAGCTATATGGCTACACCTTC	CSARVVGRELYGYTF
TRBV12-3/TRBV12-4	TRBJ1-2	NA	NA	TGTGCCAGCAGACCGTCCAATGAAAACTATGGCTACACCTTC	CASRPSNENYGYTF
TRBV20-1	TRBJ2-3	NA	NA	TGCAGTGCTAGAGATGAGGGCGGGGCCACAGATACGCAGTATTTT	CSARDEGGATDTQYF
TRBV5-1	TRBJ1-2	NA	NA	TGCGCCAGCAGACTATCTAACTATGGCTACACCTTC	CASRLSNYGYTF
TRBV5-1	TRBJ1-1	NA	NA	TGCGCCAGCAGCCAAACTCACGCGGGTGGAGAAGCTTTCTTT	CASSQTHAGGEAFF
TRBV7-9	TRBJ1-2	NA	NA	TGTGCCAGCAGCCCTACCCGAGGGGCCGTGGACTATGGCTACACCTTC	CASSPTRGAVDYGYTF
TRBV28	TRBJ2-1	NA	NA	TGTGCCAGCAGTTTGCCCCCCGGGTCTCTCAATGAGCAGTTCTTC	CASSLPPGSLNEQFF
TRBV20-1	TRBJ2-5	NA	NA	TGCAGTGCTAGCGGCCTAACAGGGAGACCCCAAGAGACCCAGTACTTC	CSASGLTGRPQETQYF
TRBV18	TRBJ1-1	TRBD1	once	TGTGCCAGCTCACGGGACAGCCGAAATACTGAAGCTTTCTTT	CASSRDSRNTEAFF
TRBV4-1	TRBJ1-2	NA	few	TGCGCCAGCAGCCAAGATCGGGGGCTTGGGTATGGCTACACCTTC	CASSQDRGLGYGYTF
TRBV29-1	TRBJ1-2	NA	NA	TGCAGCGTTTCGGATAGCGGGGGGCACCCGCCGACCTATGGCTACACCTTC	CSVSDSGGHPPTYGYTF
TRBV12-3/TRBV12-4	TRBJ2-3	NA	NA	TGTGCCAGCAGTGGCGGAGTGAGGACAGATACGCAGTATTTT	CASSGGVRTDTQYF
TRBV7-9	TRBJ2-5	TRBD2	NA	TGTGCCAGCAGCTTACGGAGGACTAGCAAGAAGACCCAGTACTTC	CASSLRRTSKKTQYF
TRBV27	TRBJ1-2	NA	NA	TGTGCCAGCAGGATACTGCCGGAAATCAACTATGGCTACACCTTC	CASRILPEINYGYTF
TRBV6-5	TRBJ2-7	NA	few	TGTGCCAGCAGCCATCCCGGGGCAGGGGACGAGCAGTACTTC	CASSHPGAGDEQYF
TRBV5-5	TRBJ2-7	NA	NA	TGTGCCACCCAACTTGGTGGAGGGCTCCACGAGCAGTACTTC	CATQLGGGLHEQYF
TRBV27	TRBJ2-5	TRBD2	few	TGTGCCAGCAGTCGGGACTACACAATGGGAGAGACCCAGTACTTC	CASSRDYTMGETQYF
TRBV12-3/TRBV12-4	TRBJ2-5	NA	NA	TGTGCCAGCCGCCGGAGGGGGCCGGTAGAGACCCAGTACTTC	CASRRRGPVETQYF
TRBV7-9	TRBJ2-1	TRBD1	NA	TGTGCCAGCAGCAAGTCTGACAGGGGGTCCTACAATGAGCAGTTCTTC	CASSKSDRGSYNEQFF
TRBV7-6	TRBJ2-1	NA	NA	TGTGCCAGCAGCTTAGCGAAGACTCCGTCGGGAGAGCAGTTCTTC	CASSLAKTPSGEQFF
TRBV28	TRBJ1-5	NA	NA	TGTGCCAGCACAACTTCGGGGGTCCATCAGCCCCAGCATTTT	CASTTSGVHQPQHF
TRBV20-1	TRBJ2-6	NA	NA	TGCAGTGCTAGAGCCCAGGAGCCTGGGGCCAACGTCCTGACTTTC	CSARAQEPGANVLTF
TRBV15	TRBJ2-1	NA	once	TGTGCCACCAGCACAGGGGGAGCGGGGCTGTACAATGAGCAGTTCTTC	CATSTGGAGLYNEQFF
TRBV3-1	TRBJ2-7	NA	few	TGTGCCAGCAGCCGCCGGACATCGAATGACGAGCAGTACTTC	CASSRRTSNDEQYF
TRBV9	TRBJ2-5	TRBD1	NA	TGTGCCAGCAGCTGGGGACAGAGAAACCAAGAGACCCAGTACTTC	CASSWGQRNQETQYF
TRBV20-1	TRBJ1-5	NA	NA	TGCAGTGCGATTACAGATTACAATCAGCCCCAGCATTTT	CSAITDYNQPQHF
TRBV15	TRBJ2-3	NA	NA	TGTGCCACCAGCAGAGAGGACGGGGGTGCAGATACGCAGTATTTT	CATSREDGGADTQYF
TRBV4-3	TRBJ1-6	NA	once	TGCGCCAGCAGCCAAGCAGGGGACCGGAATTCACCCCTCCACTTT	CASSQAGDRNSPLHF
TRBV29-1	TRBJ2-3	NA	NA	TGCAGCGTTGTATCAGCAGGGTGGGATACGCAGTATTTT	CSVVSAGWDTQYF
TRBV12-3/TRBV12-4	TRBJ2-1	NA	NA	TGTGCCAGCACCGGGGGGAGGGGGGCCTCCTACAATGAGCAGTTCTTC	CASTGGRGASYNEQFF
TRBV4-1	TRBJ1-5	NA	once	TGCGCCAGCAGCCAAGGGGCGGGGGCAGACATCACTAATCAGCCCCAGCATTTT	CASSQGAGADITNQPQHF
TRBV4-2	TRBJ2-7	NA	NA	TGTGCCAGCAGCCAAGAGCTCCCCGGCCGCTACGAGCAGTACTTC	CASSQELPGRYEQYF
TRBV4-3	TRBJ2-7	NA	many	TGCGCCAGCAGCCAAGCAAGGGGGACCTACGAGCAGTACTTC	CASSQARGTYEQYF
TRBV5-6	TRBJ2-7	NA	NA	TGTGCCAGCAGCCTGCTTCAGGGGCAGGGGTTAGACGAGCAGTACTTC	CASSLLQGQGLDEQYF
TRBV6-6	TRBJ2-5	TRBD2	few	TGTGCCAGCAGAGCCGGGACTAGCGGGGGGAACCAAGAGACCCAGTACTTC	CASRAGTSGGNQETQYF
TRBV5-1	TRBJ2-2	TRBD1	NA	TGCGCCAGCAGCTTGGGGGACAGGGGAAAGACCGGGGAGCTGTTTTTT	CASSLGDRGKTGELFF
TRBV7-9	TRBJ2-6	NA	NA	TGTGCCAGCAGCTCCCCCAGGGGTCTCTCTGGGGCCAACGTCCTGACTTTC	CASSSPRGLSGANVLTF
TRBV2	TRBJ2-3	NA	NA	TGTGCCAGCAGTGAATGGGCAATTAACACAGATACGCAGTATTTT	CASSEWAINTDTQYF
TRBV28	TRBJ2-1	TRBD2	few	TGTGCCAGCAGTGATAATCCCGGGACTAGCGGTTTCGGTGAGCAGTTCTTC	CASSDNPGTSGFGEQFF
TRBV4-2	TRBJ2-5	TRBD1	NA	TGTGCCAGCAGCCAAGGAAAGGCAGGGGGCGAGGAGACCCAGTACTTC	CASSQGKAGGEETQYF
TRBV4-3	TRBJ2-5	NA	few	TGCGCCAGCAGCGCTACTCCTACTTTTCAAGAGACCCAGTACTTC	CASSATPTFQETQYF
TRBV4-3	TRBJ1-6	TRBD1	few	TGCGCCAGCAGCCTAACAGGGGGCTATAATTCACCCCTCCACTTT	CASSLTGGYNSPLHF
TRBV12-3/TRBV12-4	TRBJ2-7	TRBD1	few	TGTGCCAGCAGGTCGGGACAGGGGAACGAGCAGTACTTC	CASRSGQGNEQYF